These 11 T cell receptor beta chains were all obtained from the same sample, sequenced in a study of blood T cell repertoires in COVID-19. Some clones are missing from TCRdb's copy, which holds only in-frame ones; the method was immunoSEQ multiplex PCR. The repertoire holds roughly 50,000 clones, 70% to 90% seen once, with 10% to 15% in the top ten. Material for sequencing was peripheral blood. The receptors stem from an elderly man with acute or convalescent COVID-19.

The V and J genes are TRBV28 and TRBJ2-1; 12 bases align to TRBD2. The CDR3 has 16 residues. V lost 5 bases, J lost 7 bases, and 9 bases stayed unmatched. Germline lookup yields CDR1 MDHEN and CDR2 SYDVKM. CDR3 loop: CASSRARTSGKNEQFF. CDR3 sequence (DNA): TGTGCCAGCAGTCGTGCCAGGACTAGCGGGAAAAATGAGCAGTTCTTC.

This clone occurred once. The rearrangement uses TRBV4-1 and TRBJ1-6; D may be TRBD1 (5 bases). The CDR3 has 13 residues. Between the trimmed V and J ends, which lost 5 bases and 10 bases, there was a span of 12 bases. Germline CDR1 MGHRA, CDR2 YSYEKL. CDR3 bases: TGCGCCAGCAGCACGGACATTGCGTCACCCCTCCACTTT. Translating gives CASSTDIASPLHF.

This chain joins TRBV11-3 and TRBJ2-6; 8 nucleotides match TRBD1. The V gene's germline CDR1 is SGHNT and CDR2 YENEEA. This CDR3 comprises 17 residues. Trimming took 5 bases from V and 0 from J; bases not matched to a gene: 6. CDR3 in amino acids: CASSPGQAFSGANVLTF. The CDR3, as DNA: TGTGCCAGCAGCCCGGGACAGGCCTTCTCTGGGGCCAACGTCCTGACTTTC.

The J gene is TRBJ1-1, the V gene TRBV5-1; the D is unclear. The ends were cut back, 0 bases at V and 3 bases at J, with 9 bases in the middle. The CDR3 contains 14 residues. From germline, CDR1 is SGHRS and CDR2 YFSETQ. This CDR3 reads CASSLERPDTEAFF. Here the CDR3 DNA reads TGCGCCAGCAGCTTGGAGCGACCGGACACTGAAGCTTTCTTT.

This chain connects TRBV5-1 to TRBJ1-1, with TRBD1 matching over 7 bases. Germline V gene data show CDR1 as SGHRS and CDR2 as YFSETQ. V was pared by 2 bases and J by 4 bases, with 5 bases of the junction left unmatched. This CDR3 contains 14 residues. The CDR3 reads CASSLRQGGTEAFF. The DNA for the CDR3 is TGCGCCAGCAGCTTACGACAGGGCGGCACTGAAGCTTTCTTT.

The chain has TRBV2 and TRBJ1-3, with 8 bases that match TRBD1. Trimming took 4 bases from V and 0 from J; bases not matched to a gene: 8. The CDR3 runs 17 residues. Germline CDR1 reads SNHLY; CDR2 reads FYNNEI. The chain's CDR3 is CASSGPQGGLSGNTIYF. In nucleotides, the CDR3 is TGTGCCAGCAGTGGTCCACAGGGGGGCCTCTCTGGAAACACCATATATTTT.

V is TRBV7-9 and J is TRBJ2-3; possibly TRBD2 for D (6 bases). V lost 5 bases and J 1 base, leaving 13 bases between the germline ends. The CDR3 runs to 15 residues. Germline V gene lookup returns CDR1 SEHNR and CDR2 FQNEAQ (reference sequence). The chain's CDR3 is CASSPRGGGTDTQYF. The CDR3 DNA reads as TGTGCCAGCAGCCCCCGCGGCGGGGGCACAGATACGCAGTATTTT. Filled out from reference TRBV7-9 and TRBJ2-3, the complete variable domain reads DTGVSQNPRHKITKRGQNVTFRCDPISEHNRLYWYRQTLGQGPEFLTYFQNEAQLEKSRLLSDRFSAERPKGSFSTLEIQRTEQGDSAMYLCASSPRGGGTDTQYFGPGTRLTVL.

J is TRBJ2-5 and V is TRBV5-1, with a weak D call TRBD2 (5 bases). This CDR3 has 15 amino acids. Germline V CDR1 and CDR2: SGHRS, YFSETQ. V gave up 0 bases and J gave up 5 bases, with 14 bases separating them. The CDR3 bases are TGCGCCAGCAGCTTGGCGGCAGCGAGGAGGGAGACCCAGTACTTC. This sequence encodes CASSLAAARRETQYF.

The chain combines TRBV7-2 with TRBJ1-3, with a possible D match to TRBD1 (6 bases). Germline V gene lookup returns CDR1 SGHTA and CDR2 FQGNSA. Trimming shortened V by 1 base and J by 6 bases, and 16 bases separated the two germline ends. The CDR3 covers 16 residues. The CDR3 sequence: CASSLVGALTTNTIYF. DNA for the CDR3: TGTGCCAGCAGCTTAGTGGGGGCACTCACTACAAACACCATATATTTT.

The J gene is TRBJ2-2, the V gene TRBV7-6, with 7 bases matching TRBD1. This CDR3 region has 16 residues. The V gene's germline CDR1 is SGHVS and CDR2 FNYEAQ. With 4 bases clipped from V and 2 bases from J, the junction kept 7 bases outside the gene matches. The CDR3 DNA is TGTGCCAGCAGCTCGCTTACAGGGGCTAACACCGGGGAGCTGTTTTTT. Encoded protein: CASSSLTGANTGELFF.

The J gene is TRBJ2-3, the V gene TRBV10-3; 9 nucleotides agree with TRBD2. Germline CDR1 reads ENHRY; CDR2 reads SYGVKD. The CDR3 spans 18 residues. Trimming took 1 base from V and 3 from J; bases not matched to a gene: 11. The CDR3 nucleotides read TGTGCCATCAGTGAGTACAGGTCCGGGACTAGCAGGACAGATACGCAGTATTTT. As protein: CAISEYRSGTSRTDTQYF.